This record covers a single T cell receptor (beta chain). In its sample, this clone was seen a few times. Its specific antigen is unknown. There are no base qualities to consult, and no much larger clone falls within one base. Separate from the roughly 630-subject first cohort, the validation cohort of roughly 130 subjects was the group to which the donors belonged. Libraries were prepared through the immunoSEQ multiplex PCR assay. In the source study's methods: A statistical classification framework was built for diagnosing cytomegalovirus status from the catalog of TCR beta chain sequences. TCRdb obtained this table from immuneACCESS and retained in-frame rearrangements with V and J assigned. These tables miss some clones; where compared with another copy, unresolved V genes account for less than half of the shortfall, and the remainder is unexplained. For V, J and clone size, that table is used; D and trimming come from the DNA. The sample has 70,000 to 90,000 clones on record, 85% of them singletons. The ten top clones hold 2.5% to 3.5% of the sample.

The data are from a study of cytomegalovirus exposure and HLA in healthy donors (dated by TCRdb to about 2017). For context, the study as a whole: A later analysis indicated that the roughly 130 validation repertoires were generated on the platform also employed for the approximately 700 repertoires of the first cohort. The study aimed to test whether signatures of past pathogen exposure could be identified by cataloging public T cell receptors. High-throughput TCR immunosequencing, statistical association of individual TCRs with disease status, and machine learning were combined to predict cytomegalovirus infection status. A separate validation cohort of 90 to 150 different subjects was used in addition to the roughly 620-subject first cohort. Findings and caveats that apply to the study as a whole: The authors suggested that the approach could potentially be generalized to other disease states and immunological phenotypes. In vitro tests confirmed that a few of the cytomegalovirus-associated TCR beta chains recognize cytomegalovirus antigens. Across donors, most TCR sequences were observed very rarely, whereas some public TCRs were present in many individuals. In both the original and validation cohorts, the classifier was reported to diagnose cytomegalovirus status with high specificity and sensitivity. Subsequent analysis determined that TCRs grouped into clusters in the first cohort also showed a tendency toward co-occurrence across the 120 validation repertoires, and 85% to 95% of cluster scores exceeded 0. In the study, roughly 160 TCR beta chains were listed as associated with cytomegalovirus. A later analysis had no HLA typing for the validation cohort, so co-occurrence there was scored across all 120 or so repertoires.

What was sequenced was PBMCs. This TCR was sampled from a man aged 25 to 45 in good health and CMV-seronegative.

The sequence in DNA is TGTGCCAGCAGTGAAGTGGAGGGGAACTATGGCTACACCTTC. It is translated as CASSEVEGNYGYTF. The chain was built from TRBV2 and TRBJ1-2; TRBD1 might be the D gene, on 5 matching bases. Reading the germline V gene gives CDR1 SNHLY and CDR2 FYNNEI. From cysteine to phenylalanine, the CDR3 is 14 amino acids long. Only the CDR3 DNA stays, 42 bases, in frame from base 1. V loses 1 base, J loses 2 bases, and the germline ends lie 8 bases apart.